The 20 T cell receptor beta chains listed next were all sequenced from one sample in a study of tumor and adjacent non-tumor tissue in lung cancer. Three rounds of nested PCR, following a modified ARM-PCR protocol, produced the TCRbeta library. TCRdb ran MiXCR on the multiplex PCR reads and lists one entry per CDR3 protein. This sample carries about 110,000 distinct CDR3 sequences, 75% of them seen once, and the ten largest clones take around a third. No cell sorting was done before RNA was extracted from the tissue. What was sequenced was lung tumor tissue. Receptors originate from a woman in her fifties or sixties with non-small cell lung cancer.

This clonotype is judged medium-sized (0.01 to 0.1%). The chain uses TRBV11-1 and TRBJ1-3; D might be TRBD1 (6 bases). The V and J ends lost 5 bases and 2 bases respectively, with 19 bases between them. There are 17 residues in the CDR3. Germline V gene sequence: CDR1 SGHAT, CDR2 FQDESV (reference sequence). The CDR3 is CASSKSVGARTGNTIYF. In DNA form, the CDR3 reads TGTGCCAGCAGCAAGAGCGTGGGGGCCCGCACTGGAAACACCATATATTTT.

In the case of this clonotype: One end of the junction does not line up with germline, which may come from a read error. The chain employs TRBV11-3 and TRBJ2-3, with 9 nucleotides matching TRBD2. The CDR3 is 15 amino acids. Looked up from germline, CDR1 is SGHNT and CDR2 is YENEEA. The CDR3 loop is CVSSFEGLATDTQYF. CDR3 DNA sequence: TGTGTCAGCAGCTTTGAGGGACTAGCCACAGATACGCAGTATTTT.

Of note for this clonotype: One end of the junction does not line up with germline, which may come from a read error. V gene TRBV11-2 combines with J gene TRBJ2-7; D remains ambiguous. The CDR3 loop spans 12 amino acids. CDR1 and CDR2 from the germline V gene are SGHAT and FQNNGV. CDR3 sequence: CASRLELTEQYF. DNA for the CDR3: TGTGCTAGCAGGTTAGAGTTGACCGAGCAGTACTTC.

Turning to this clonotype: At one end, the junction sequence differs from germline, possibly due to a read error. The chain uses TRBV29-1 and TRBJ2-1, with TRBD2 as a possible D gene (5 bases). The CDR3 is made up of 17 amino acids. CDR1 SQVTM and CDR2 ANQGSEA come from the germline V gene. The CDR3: CSVDVNGDREGYNEQFF. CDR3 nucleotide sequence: TGCAGCGTTGATGTTAATGGAGATCGGGAAGGTTACAATGAACAGTTCTTC.

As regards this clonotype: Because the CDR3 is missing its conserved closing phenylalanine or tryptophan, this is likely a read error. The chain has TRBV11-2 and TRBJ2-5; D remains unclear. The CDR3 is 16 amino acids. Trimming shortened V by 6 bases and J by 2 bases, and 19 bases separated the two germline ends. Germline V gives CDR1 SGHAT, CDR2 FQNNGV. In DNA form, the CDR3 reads TGTGCCAGCAGACGTAGCCGAACCTGGGGTCAAGAGACCCAGTACTTA. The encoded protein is CASRRSRTWGQETQYL.

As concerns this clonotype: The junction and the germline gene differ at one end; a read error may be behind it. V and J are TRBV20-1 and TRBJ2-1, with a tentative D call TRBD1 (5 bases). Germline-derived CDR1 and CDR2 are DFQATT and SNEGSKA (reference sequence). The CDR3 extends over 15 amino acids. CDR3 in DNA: TGCAGTGCTAGTGACGCAGGGCGAGATTACAATGAGCAGTTCTTT. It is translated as CSASDAGRDYNEQFF.

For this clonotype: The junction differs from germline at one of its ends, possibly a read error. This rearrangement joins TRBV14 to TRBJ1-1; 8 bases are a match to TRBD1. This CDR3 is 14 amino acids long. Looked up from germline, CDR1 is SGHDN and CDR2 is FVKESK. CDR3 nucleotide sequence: TGTGCCAGCAGCCAATTGACAGGGGTCACTGAAGCTTTGTTT. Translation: CASSQLTGVTEALF.

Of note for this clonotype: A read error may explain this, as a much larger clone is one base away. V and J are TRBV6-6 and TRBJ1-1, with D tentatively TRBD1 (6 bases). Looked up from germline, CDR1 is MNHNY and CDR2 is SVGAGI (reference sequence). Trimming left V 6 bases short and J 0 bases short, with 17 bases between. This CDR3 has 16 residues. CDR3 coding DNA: TGTGCCAGCAGCACCCGACAGGTAAACTTGAACACTGAAGCTTTCTTT. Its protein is CASSTRQVNLNTEAFF.

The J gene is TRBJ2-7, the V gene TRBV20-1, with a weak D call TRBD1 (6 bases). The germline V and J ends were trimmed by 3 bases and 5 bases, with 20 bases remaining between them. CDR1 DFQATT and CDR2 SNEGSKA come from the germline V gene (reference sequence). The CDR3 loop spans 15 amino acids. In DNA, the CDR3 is TGCAGTGCTAGGCCTGGGACAAGGGCATCCCACGAGCAGTACTTC. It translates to CSARPGTRASHEQYF.

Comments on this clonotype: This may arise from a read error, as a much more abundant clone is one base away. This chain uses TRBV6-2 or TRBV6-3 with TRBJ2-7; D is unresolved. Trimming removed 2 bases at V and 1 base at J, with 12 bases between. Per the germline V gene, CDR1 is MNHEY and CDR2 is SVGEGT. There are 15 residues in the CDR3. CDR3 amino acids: CASSYSNEASYEQYF. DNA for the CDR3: TGTGCCAGCAGTTACAGTAACGAAGCGTCCTACGAGCAGTACTTC.

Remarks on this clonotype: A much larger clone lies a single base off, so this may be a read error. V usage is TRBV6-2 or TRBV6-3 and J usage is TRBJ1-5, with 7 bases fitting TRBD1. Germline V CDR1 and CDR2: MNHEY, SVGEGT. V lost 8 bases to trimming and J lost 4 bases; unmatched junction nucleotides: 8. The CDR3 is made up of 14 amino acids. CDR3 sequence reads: CASCLGTENQPQHF. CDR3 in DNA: TGTGCCAGCTGTCTGGGGACAGAGAATCAGCCCCAGCATTTT.

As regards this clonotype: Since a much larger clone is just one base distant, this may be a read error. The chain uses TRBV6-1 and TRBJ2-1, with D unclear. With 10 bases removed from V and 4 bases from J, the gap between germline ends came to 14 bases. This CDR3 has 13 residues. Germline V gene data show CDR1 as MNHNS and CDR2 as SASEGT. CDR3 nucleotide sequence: TGTGCCACCAGCCTGACACAATACAATGAGCAGTTCTTC. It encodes CATSLTQYNEQFF.

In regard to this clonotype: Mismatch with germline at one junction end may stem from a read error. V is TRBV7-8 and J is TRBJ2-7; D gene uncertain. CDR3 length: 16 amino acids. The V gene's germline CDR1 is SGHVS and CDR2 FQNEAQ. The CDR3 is CASSLVIGHGSYEQYF. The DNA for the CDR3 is TGTGCCAGCAGTTTAGTGATCGGTCATGGGTCCTACGAGCAGTACTTC.

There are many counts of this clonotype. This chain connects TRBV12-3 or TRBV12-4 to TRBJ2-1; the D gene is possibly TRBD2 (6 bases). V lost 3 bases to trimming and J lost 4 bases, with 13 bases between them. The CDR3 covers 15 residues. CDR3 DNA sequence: TGTGCCAGCAGTTTCGCTGGCGGGGCGTACAATGAGCAGTTCTTC. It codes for CASSFAGGAYNEQFF.

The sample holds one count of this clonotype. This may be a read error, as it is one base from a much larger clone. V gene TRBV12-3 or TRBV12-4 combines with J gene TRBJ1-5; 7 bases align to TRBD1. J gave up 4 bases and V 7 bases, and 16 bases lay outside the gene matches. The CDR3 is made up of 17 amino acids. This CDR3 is CASTILVRDSLNQPQHF. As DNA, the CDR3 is TGTGCCAGCACCATACTGGTCCGGGACAGCCTTAATCAGCCCCAGCATTTT.

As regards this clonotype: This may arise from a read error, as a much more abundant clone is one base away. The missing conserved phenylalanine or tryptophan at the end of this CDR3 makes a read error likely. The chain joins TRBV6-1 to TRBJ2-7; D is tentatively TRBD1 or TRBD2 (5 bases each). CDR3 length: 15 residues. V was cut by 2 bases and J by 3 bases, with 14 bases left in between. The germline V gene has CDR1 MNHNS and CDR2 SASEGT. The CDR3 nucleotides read TGTGCCAGCAGTGAACGGGTGGGGGAGAACTACGAGCAGTACTTA. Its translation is CASSERVGENYEQYL.

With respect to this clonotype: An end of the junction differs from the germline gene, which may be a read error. CDR3 region: CASIQEPGVNNEQFF. The CDR3 nucleotides read TGTGCCAGCATCCAAGAACCTGGCGTGAACAATGAGCAGTTCTTC. The chain carries TRBV4-2 and TRBJ2-1; D unclear. Germline CDR1 LGHNA, CDR2 YNFKEQ. This CDR3 is 15 amino acids long.

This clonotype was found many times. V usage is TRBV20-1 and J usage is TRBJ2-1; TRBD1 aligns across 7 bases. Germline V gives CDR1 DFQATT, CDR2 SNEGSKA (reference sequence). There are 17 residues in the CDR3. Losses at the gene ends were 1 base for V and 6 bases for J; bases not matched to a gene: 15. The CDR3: CSARAVEGAKPSNEQFF. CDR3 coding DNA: TGCAGTGCTAGAGCCGTCGAGGGGGCAAAGCCTTCCAATGAGCAGTTCTTC.

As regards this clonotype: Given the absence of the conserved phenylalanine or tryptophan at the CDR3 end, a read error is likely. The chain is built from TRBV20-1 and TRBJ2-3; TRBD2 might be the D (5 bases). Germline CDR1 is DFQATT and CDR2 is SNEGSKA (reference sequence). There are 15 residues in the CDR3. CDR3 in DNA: TGCAGTACTAGATATGGGATCCCCGTTGCAGATACGCAGTATTTG. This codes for CSTRYGIPVADTQYL.

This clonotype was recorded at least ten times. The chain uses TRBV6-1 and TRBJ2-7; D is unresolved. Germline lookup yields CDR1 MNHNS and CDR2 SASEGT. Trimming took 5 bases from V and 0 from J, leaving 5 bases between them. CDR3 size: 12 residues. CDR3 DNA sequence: TGTGCCAGCAGTCAAAGCTCCTACGAGCAGTACTTC. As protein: CASSQSSYEQYF.